This is a list of T cell receptor beta chains from one sample in a study of T cell responses to AZD1222 COVID-19 vaccine. Libraries were prepared by immunoSEQ multiplex PCR; TCRdb keeps only in-frame clonotypes and omits some of them. Among over 150,000 clones listed, around 88% were seen once. The specimen comprised peripheral blood, sampled 28 days after the second AZD1222 dose. These receptors came from an adult who received the AZD1222 COVID-19 vaccine. CDR3s include the opening cysteine and the closing phenylalanine or tryptophan. The order of the fields is CDR3 protein, J gene, V gene.

CDR3 protein: CASTRGGVGYTF
J gene: TRBJ1-2
V gene: TRBV6-5

CDR3 protein: CASSLDKETQYF
J gene: TRBJ2-5
V gene: TRBV5-1

CDR3 protein: CASSVRLDFTSGGAFEQFF
J gene: TRBJ2-1
V gene: TRBV9

CDR3 protein: CASSRWTGSEAFF
J gene: TRBJ1-1
V gene: TRBV3-1/TRBV3-2

CDR3 protein: CASSIRSDRDHDYYEQYF
J gene: TRBJ2-7
V gene: TRBV19

CDR3 protein: CASSWTGELFF
J gene: TRBJ2-2
V gene: TRBV7-9

CDR3 protein: CASQTKGGFSYNEQFF
J gene: TRBJ2-1
V gene: TRBV28

CDR3 protein: CASSPSGAYYEQYF
J gene: TRBJ2-7
V gene: TRBV5-1

CDR3 protein: CASSLEGNYGYTF
J gene: TRBJ1-2
V gene: TRBV5-1

CDR3 protein: CASSQAIASGHEQYF
J gene: TRBJ2-7
V gene: TRBV4-2

CDR3 protein: CASSLYGSRYTF
J gene: TRBJ1-2
V gene: TRBV12-3/TRBV12-4

CDR3 protein: CTSSKGRGRELFF
J gene: TRBJ2-2
V gene: TRBV1

CDR3 protein: CASSSGWRETEAFF
J gene: TRBJ1-1
V gene: TRBV5-1

CDR3 protein: CASSAAGNSPLHF
J gene: TRBJ1-6
V gene: TRBV10-1

CDR3 protein: CASSQDRLNSPLHF
J gene: TRBJ1-6
V gene: TRBV4-2

CDR3 protein: CSVEPGSEAFF
J gene: TRBJ1-1
V gene: TRBV29-1

CDR3 protein: CASRSTRDRPTEAFF
J gene: TRBJ1-1
V gene: TRBV10-1

CDR3 protein: CATSSSPPPYVPGSPLHF
J gene: TRBJ1-6
V gene: TRBV15

CDR3 protein: CASSWQGAFEAFF
J gene: TRBJ1-1
V gene: TRBV6-2/TRBV6-3

CDR3 protein: CASRLAGGNEQFF
J gene: TRBJ2-1
V gene: TRBV19

CDR3 protein: CASSAPDRGKLFF
J gene: TRBJ1-4
V gene: TRBV9

CDR3 protein: CASSEDLGWSNQPQHF
J gene: TRBJ1-5
V gene: TRBV6-1

CDR3 protein: CASRVFYNTGELFF
J gene: TRBJ2-2
V gene: TRBV6-4

CDR3 protein: CASRQLAGGYNEQFF
J gene: TRBJ2-1
V gene: TRBV2

CDR3 protein: CASSPGQFSATDTQYF
J gene: TRBJ2-3
V gene: TRBV4-3

CDR3 protein: CASSQVQGGGNEQFF
J gene: TRBJ2-1
V gene: TRBV4-1

CDR3 protein: CASSLETRGLSYNSPLHF
J gene: TRBJ1-6
V gene: TRBV7-8

CDR3 protein: CASSQDGGIYEQYF
J gene: TRBJ2-7
V gene: TRBV3-1/TRBV3-2

CDR3 protein: CASSREPGEFF
J gene: TRBJ2-1
V gene: TRBV2

CDR3 protein: CAISGQLSSYEQYF
J gene: TRBJ2-7
V gene: TRBV10-3

CDR3 protein: CASSVGWRGETQYF
J gene: TRBJ2-5
V gene: TRBV9

CDR3 protein: CASSNREGTGELFF
J gene: TRBJ2-2
V gene: TRBV7-9

CDR3 protein: CASSYPSGPKKQFF
J gene: TRBJ2-1
V gene: TRBV6-2/TRBV6-3

CDR3 protein: CSVVASRGMDYGYTF
J gene: TRBJ1-2
V gene: TRBV29-1

CDR3 protein: CASSRGRAHYGYTF
J gene: TRBJ1-2
V gene: TRBV6-5

CDR3 protein: CASSLATGSYGYTF
J gene: TRBJ1-2
V gene: TRBV5-4

CDR3 protein: CASSLGTVQEAQYF
J gene: TRBJ2-5
V gene: TRBV18

CDR3 protein: CASSINSLNTEAFF
J gene: TRBJ1-1
V gene: TRBV19